This T cell receptor (beta chain) was documented in a study of T cell changes during pregnancy in multiple sclerosis (dated by TCRdb to the late 2010s). Looking at the study overall: In women with multiple sclerosis, the researchers looked at how the T cell repertoire shifted as pregnancy progressed.

Preparation of the library involved the immunoSEQ multiplex PCR assay. The table comes from immuneACCESS by way of TCRdb, which keeps in-frame sequences with V and J called. Part of the clones is missing from these tables; in studies checked, under half for an unresolved V gene and the rest for unknown reasons. Recorded for this sample are 75,000 to 95,000 clones; around 92% of them occurred a single time. Of the sample, just over 2% falls within the top ten clones. About this clone: Its antigen specificity is not known. Per-nucleotide qualities are absent, and no much larger clonotype sits a single base away.

V is reduced by 0 bases and J by 4 bases, leaving a spacing of 9 bases between them. Reading from cysteine to phenylalanine, the CDR3 counts 14 amino acids. Just CDR3 DNA is preserved here, 42 bases in frame from base 1. The germline V gene encodes CDR1 SGHRS and CDR2 YFSETQ. This specimen was peripheral blood, taken after pregnancy. The chain joins TRBV5-1 to TRBJ2-3, and perhaps TRBD2 as D gene, on 6 matching bases. The source of this sequence is a female donor with multiple sclerosis, enrolled in a pregnancy study. The DNA is as follows: TGCGCCAGCAGCTTGGATGGGGAGGCAGATACGCAGTATTTT. Its coded protein is CASSLDGEADTQYF.